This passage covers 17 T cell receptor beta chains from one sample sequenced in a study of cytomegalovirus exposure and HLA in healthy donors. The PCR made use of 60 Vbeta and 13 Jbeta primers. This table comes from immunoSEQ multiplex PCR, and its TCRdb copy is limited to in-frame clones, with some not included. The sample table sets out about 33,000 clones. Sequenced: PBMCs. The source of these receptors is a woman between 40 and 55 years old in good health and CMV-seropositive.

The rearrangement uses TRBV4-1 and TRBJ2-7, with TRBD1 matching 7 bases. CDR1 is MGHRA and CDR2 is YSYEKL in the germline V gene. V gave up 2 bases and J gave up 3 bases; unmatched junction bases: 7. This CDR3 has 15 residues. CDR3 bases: TGCGCCAGCAGCCAAACCTCCGGGACAGACTACGAGCAGTACTTC. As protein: CASSQTSGTDYEQYF.

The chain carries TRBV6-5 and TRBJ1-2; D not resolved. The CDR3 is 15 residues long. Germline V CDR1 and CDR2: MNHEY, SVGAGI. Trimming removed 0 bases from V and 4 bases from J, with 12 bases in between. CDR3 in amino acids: CASSYSGRLAYGYTF. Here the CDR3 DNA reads TGTGCCAGCAGTTACTCGGGTCGACTGGCCTATGGCTACACCTTC.

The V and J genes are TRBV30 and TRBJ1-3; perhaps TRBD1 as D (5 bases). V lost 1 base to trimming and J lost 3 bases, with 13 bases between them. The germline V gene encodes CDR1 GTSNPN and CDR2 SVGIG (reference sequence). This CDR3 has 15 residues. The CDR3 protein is CAWSEGQGFGNTIYF. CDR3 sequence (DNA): TGTGCCTGGAGTGAAGGGCAGGGTTTTGGAAACACCATATATTTT.

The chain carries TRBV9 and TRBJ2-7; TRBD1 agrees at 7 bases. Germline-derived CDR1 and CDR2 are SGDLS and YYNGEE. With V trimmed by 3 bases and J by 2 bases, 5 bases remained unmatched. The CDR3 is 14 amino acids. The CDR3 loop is CASSEGTEAYEQYF. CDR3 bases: TGTGCCAGCAGCGAGGGGACAGAAGCCTACGAGCAGTACTTC.

The CDR3 protein is CASSDSTRRGPDEQFF. DNA of the CDR3: TGTGCCAGCAGTGACTCGACTAGGCGGGGACCGGATGAGCAGTTCTTC. The V and J genes are TRBV6-4 and TRBJ2-1; tentatively, D is TRBD2 (6 bases). This CDR3 is 16 amino acids long. V lost 0 bases and J lost 8, with 17 bases in between. Germline values: CDR1 MRHNA, CDR2 SNTAGT.

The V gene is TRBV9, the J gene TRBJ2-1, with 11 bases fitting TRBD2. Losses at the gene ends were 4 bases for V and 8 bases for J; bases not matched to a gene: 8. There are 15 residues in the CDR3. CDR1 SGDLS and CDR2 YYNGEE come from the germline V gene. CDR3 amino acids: CASSKTSGSRDEQFF. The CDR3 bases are TGTGCCAGCAGCAAAACTAGCGGGAGCAGGGATGAGCAGTTCTTC.

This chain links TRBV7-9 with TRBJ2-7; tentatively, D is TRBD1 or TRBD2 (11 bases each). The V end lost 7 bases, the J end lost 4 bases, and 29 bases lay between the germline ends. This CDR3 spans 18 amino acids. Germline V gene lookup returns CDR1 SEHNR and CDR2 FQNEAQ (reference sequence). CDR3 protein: CASTQDRGLTSGSYEQYF. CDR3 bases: TGTGCCAGCACCCAGGACAGGGGGCTCACTAGCGGGAGTTACGAGCAGTACTTC.

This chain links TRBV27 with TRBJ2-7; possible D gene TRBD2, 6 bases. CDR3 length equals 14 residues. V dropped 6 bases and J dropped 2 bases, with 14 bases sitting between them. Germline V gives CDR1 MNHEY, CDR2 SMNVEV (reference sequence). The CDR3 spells CASRPMGLAYEQYF. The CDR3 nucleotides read TGTGCCAGCAGGCCAATGGGACTTGCCTACGAGCAGTACTTC.

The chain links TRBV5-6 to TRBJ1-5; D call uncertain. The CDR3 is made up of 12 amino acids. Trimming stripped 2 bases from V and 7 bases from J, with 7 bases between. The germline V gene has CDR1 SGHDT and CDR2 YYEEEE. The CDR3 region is CASSLGEQPQHF. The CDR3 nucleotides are TGTGCCAGCAGCTTAGGAGAACAGCCCCAGCATTTT. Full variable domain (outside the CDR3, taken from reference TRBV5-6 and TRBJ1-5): DAGVTQSPTHLIKTRGQQVTLRCSPKSGHDTVSWYQQALGQGPQFIFQYYEEEERQRGNFPDRFSGHQFPNYSSELNVNALLLGDSALYLCASSLGEQPQHFGDGTRLSIL.

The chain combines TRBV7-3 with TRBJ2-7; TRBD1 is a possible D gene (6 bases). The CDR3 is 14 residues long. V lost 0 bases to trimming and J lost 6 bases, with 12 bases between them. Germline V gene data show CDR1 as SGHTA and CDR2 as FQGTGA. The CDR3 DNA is TGTGCCAGCAGCTTAACGGGGACAAATAGCGAGCAGTACTTC. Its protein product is CASSLTGTNSEQYF.

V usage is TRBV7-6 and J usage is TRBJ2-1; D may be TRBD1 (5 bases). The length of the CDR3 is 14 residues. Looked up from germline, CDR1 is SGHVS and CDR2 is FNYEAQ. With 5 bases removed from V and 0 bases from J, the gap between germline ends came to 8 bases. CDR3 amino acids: CASSADSSYNEQFF. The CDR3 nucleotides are TGTGCCAGCAGCGCAGACAGCTCCTACAATGAGCAGTTCTTC. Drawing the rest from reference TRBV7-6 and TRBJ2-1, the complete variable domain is GAGVSQSPRYKVTKRGQDVALRCDPISGHVSLYWYRQALGQGPEFLTYFNYEAQQDKSGLPNDRFSAERPEGSISTLTIQRTEQRDSAMYRCASSADSSYNEQFFGPGTRLTVL.

CDR3 loop: CASSHSLAGEYEQYF. CDR3 nucleotides: TGTGCCAGCAGCCATTCCTTAGCGGGAGAGTACGAGCAGTACTTC. The J gene is TRBJ2-7, the V gene TRBV4-2; TRBD2 matches at 9 bases. The CDR3 length is 15 residues. Germline V lookup: CDR1 LGHNA, CDR2 YNFKEQ. J lost 4 bases, V lost 3 bases, and 7 bases had no gene match.

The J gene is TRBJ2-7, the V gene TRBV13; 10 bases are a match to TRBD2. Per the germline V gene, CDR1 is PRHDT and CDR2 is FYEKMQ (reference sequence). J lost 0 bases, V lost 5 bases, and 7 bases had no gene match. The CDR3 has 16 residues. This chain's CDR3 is CASSPGLAGASYEQYF. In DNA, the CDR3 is TGTGCCAGCAGCCCCGGGCTAGCGGGAGCCTCCTACGAGCAGTACTTC.

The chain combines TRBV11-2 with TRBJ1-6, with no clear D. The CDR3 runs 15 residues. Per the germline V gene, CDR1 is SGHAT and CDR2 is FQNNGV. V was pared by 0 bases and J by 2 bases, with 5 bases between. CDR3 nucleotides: TGTGCCAGCAGCTTAGATCGGGCCTATAATTCACCCCTCCACTTT. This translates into CASSLDRAYNSPLHF.

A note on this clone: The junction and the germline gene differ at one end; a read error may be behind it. Here the CDR3 reads CASRVGHNSNQHQHF. DNA for the CDR3: TGTGCCAGCAGAGTAGGACATAATAGCAATCAGCACCAGCATTTT. The gene calls are TRBV6-1 and TRBJ1-5, with TRBD1 as a possible D gene (5 bases). This CDR3 comprises 15 residues. The V gene's germline CDR1 is MNHNS and CDR2 SASEGT.

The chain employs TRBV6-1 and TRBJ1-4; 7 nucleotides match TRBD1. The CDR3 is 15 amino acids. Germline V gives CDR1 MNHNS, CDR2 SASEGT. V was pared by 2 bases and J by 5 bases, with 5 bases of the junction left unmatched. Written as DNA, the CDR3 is TGTGCCAGCAGTGAACCGGGACAGACGAATGAAAAACTGTTTTTT. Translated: CASSEPGQTNEKLFF.

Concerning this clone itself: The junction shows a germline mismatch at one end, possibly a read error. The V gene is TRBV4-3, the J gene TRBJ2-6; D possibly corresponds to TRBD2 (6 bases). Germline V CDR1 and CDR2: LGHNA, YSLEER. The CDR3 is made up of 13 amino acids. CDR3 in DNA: TGCGCCACTTCTCCGGGCGGGGCCAACGCCCTGACTTTC. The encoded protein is CATSPGGANALTF.